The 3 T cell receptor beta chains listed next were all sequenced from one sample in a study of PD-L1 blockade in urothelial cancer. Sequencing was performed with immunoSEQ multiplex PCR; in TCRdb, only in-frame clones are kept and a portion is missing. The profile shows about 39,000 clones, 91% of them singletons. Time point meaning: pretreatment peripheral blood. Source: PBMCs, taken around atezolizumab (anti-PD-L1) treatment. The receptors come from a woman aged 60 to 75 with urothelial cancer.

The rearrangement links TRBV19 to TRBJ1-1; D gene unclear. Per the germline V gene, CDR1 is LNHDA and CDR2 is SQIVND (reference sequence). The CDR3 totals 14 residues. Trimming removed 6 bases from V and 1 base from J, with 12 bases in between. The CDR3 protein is CASRPLSGNTEAFF. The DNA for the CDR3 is TGTGCCAGTAGGCCCCTCTCGGGGAACACTGAAGCTTTCTTT.

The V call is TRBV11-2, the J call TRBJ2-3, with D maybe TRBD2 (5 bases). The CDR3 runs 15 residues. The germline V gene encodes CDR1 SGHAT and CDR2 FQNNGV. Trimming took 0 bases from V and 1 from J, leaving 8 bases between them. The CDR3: CASSLDSVGTDTQYF. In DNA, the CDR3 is TGTGCCAGCAGCTTAGATAGCGTCGGCACAGATACGCAGTATTTT.

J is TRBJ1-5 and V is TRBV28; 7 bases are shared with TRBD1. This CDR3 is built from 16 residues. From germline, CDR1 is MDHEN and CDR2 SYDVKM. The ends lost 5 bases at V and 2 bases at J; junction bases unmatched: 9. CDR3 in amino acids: CASSQQGPWGNQPQHF. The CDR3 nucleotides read TGTGCCAGCAGTCAACAGGGGCCCTGGGGCAATCAGCCCCAGCATTTT. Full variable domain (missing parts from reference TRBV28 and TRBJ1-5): DVKVTQSSRYLVKRTGEKVFLECVQDMDHENMFWYRQDPGLGLRLIYFSYDVKMKEKGDIPEGYSVSREKKERFSLILESASTNQTSMYLCASSQQGPWGNQPQHFGDGTRLSIL.